Below, 20 T cell receptor beta chains from the same sample are listed, as sequenced in a study of PD-L1 blockade in urothelial cancer. Sequencing was performed with immunoSEQ multiplex PCR; in TCRdb, only in-frame clones are kept and a portion is missing. The sample gives under 45,000 clones, 82% of which show up once; around 20% is in the top ten. This material consisted of PBMCs, taken around atezolizumab (anti-PD-L1) treatment. Receptor source: a man aged 55 to 70 with urothelial cancer.

The V gene is TRBV19, the J gene TRBJ1-2, with TRBD1 matching over 8 bases. The CDR3 has 13 amino acids. The ends lost 10 bases at V and 0 bases at J; junction bases unmatched: 4. Germline V CDR1 and CDR2: LNHDA, SQIVND (reference sequence). CDR3 region: CATRTGSNYGYTF. For the CDR3, the DNA is TGTGCCACTAGGACAGGGTCTAACTATGGCTACACCTTC.

V and J are TRBV7-9 and TRBJ2-3, with TRBD2 matching 9 bases. V dropped 3 bases and J dropped 7; count of bases not matched to a gene: 11. Germline values: CDR1 SEHNR, CDR2 FQNEAQ (reference sequence). This CDR3 has 16 residues. The DNA for the CDR3 is TGTGCCAGCAGCTTTGATATAGCGGGGGCCTCCAATACGCAGTATTTT. Translation: CASSFDIAGASNTQYF.

This chain connects TRBV5-1 to TRBJ2-5, with D tentatively TRBD1 (6 bases). Germline values: CDR1 SGHRS, CDR2 YFSETQ. Trimming took 5 bases from V and 2 from J, leaving 13 bases between them. The CDR3 is 14 residues long. DNA of the CDR3: TGCGCCAGCAGACAAACAGGGATACAAGAGACCCAGTACTTC. Translating gives CASRQTGIQETQYF.

The chain joins TRBV14 to TRBJ2-1; D might be TRBD1 (5 bases). The CDR3 is made up of 16 amino acids. Trimming cost V 4 bases and J 7 bases, with 20 bases left between them. Per germline, CDR1 SGHDN and CDR2 FVKESK. CDR3: CASSPFEDSPRNEQFF. DNA of the CDR3: TGTGCCAGCAGCCCCTTTGAAGACAGCCCCCGTAATGAGCAGTTCTTC.

This chain links TRBV7-3 with TRBJ1-1; TRBD1 is a possible D gene (5 bases). CDR1 and CDR2 from the germline V gene are SGHTA and FQGTGA. The CDR3 loop spans 15 amino acids. The V end lost 2 bases, the J end lost 0 bases, and 10 bases lay between the germline ends. The DNA for the CDR3 is TGTGCCAGCAGCTTAGGGCAGGGCCTGAACACTGAAGCTTTCTTT. Translating gives CASSLGQGLNTEAFF.

The gene calls are TRBV7-2 and TRBJ2-7; TRBD1 matches 8 bases. Germline assignment: CDR1 SGHTA and CDR2 FQGNSA. The CDR3 is made up of 15 amino acids. J lost 6 bases, V lost 1 base, and 8 bases had no gene match. The chain's CDR3 is CASSLGVPGGSEQYF. The CDR3 DNA reads TGTGCCAGCAGCTTAGGCGTCCCAGGGGGCTCCGAGCAGTACTTC.

V and J are TRBV19 and TRBJ1-5, with TRBD1 matching 7 bases. V lost 5 bases to trimming and J lost 0 bases; unmatched junction nucleotides: 7. CDR1 and CDR2 (germline): LNHDA, SQIVND (reference sequence). CDR3 length equals 16 residues. CDR3 protein: CASSVQGGYSNQPQHF. The CDR3 coding sequence is TGTGCCAGTAGTGTCCAGGGGGGATATAGCAATCAGCCCCAGCATTTT.

The DNA of the CDR3 is TGTGCCAGCAAGAGACAGGGCAACTATGGCTACACCTTC. Translated, it gives CASKRQGNYGYTF. This chain joins TRBV6-5 and TRBJ1-2, with 7 bases aligning to TRBD1. Germline-derived CDR1 and CDR2 are MNHEY and SVGAGI. V was clipped by 7 bases and J by 2 bases; unmatched bases: 4. The CDR3 spans 13 residues.

This chain joins TRBV5-1 and TRBJ2-7; D is undetermined. V lost 1 base and J 0 bases, leaving 11 bases between the germline ends. Germline CDR1 is SGHRS and CDR2 is YFSETQ. This CDR3 is built from 15 residues. CDR3 sequence (DNA): TGCGCCAGCAGCTTGACTTGGCACAGCTCCTACGAGCAGTACTTC. Its protein is CASSLTWHSSYEQYF.

V gene TRBV5-6 combines with J gene TRBJ2-3, with D possibly matching TRBD2 (6 bases). The CDR3 totals 15 residues. V was cut by 0 bases and J by 4 bases, with 12 bases left in between. Germline V gene sequence: CDR1 SGHDT, CDR2 YYEEEE. CDR3 sequence: CASSLAGVPADTQYF. CDR3 in DNA: TGTGCCAGCAGCTTGGCGGGGGTCCCCGCAGATACGCAGTATTTT.

Written as DNA, the CDR3 is TGTGCCAGCGGGCTCAGAAGCTCTGGAAACACCATATATTTT. Translated: CASGLRSSGNTIYF. The chain is built from TRBV2 and TRBJ1-3; no clear D gene. The CDR3 is 14 residues long. With 8 bases removed from V and 0 bases from J, the gap between germline ends came to 11 bases. Germline CDR1 is SNHLY and CDR2 is FYNNEI.

The chain employs TRBV5-6 and TRBJ2-3, with 13 bases fitting TRBD2. This CDR3 spans 17 amino acids. Trimming took 3 bases from V and 3 from J; bases not matched to a gene: 7. In germline, CDR1 is SGHDT, CDR2 YYEEEE. The CDR3 region has the DNA TGTGCCAGCAGCTGGCTCGGGACTAGCGGGGTAACAGATACGCAGTATTTT. Amino acids: CASSWLGTSGVTDTQYF.

This chain uses TRBV28 with TRBJ1-6, with no clear D. Trimming took off 8 bases at V and 7 bases at J, with 9 bases between the two ends. The CDR3 extends over 12 amino acids. The germline gives CDR1 MDHEN, CDR2 SYDVKM. CDR3 DNA: TGTGCCAGCGGATCGAGGAATTCACCCCTCCACTTT. Protein product: CASGSRNSPLHF.

V and J are TRBV2 and TRBJ2-7, with 8 bases that match TRBD1. The V gene end was trimmed by 4 bases and the J gene end by 4 bases; junction bases not matched to a gene: 6. CDR3 length: 14 amino acids. CDR1 and CDR2 from the germline V gene are SNHLY and FYNNEI. CDR3 sequence (DNA): TGTGCCAGCAGTGTTGGACAGGGTTGGTACGAGCAGTACTTC. It yields the protein CASSVGQGWYEQYF.

V is TRBV18 and J is TRBJ2-7, with 8 bases matching TRBD1. The CDR3 loop spans 17 amino acids. V trimming: 0 bases; J trimming: 6 bases; junction bases outside the gene matches: 13. Germline lookup yields CDR1 KGHSH and CDR2 LQKENI. CDR3 sequence: CASSPPRGQGLGGEQYF. CDR3 nucleotides: TGTGCCAGCTCACCACCCCGCGGACAGGGTCTCGGTGGCGAGCAGTACTTC.

Only one count was recorded for this clone. The CDR3: CASSQPGQDTYSNQPQHF. The CDR3 DNA follows: TGTGCCAGCAGTCAACCGGGACAGGACACCTACAGCAATCAGCCCCAGCATTTT. The chain joins TRBV28 to TRBJ1-5; 8 positions agree with TRBD1. This CDR3 has 18 residues. J lost 1 base, V lost 5 bases, and 13 bases had no gene match. CDR1 and CDR2 from the germline V gene are MDHEN and SYDVKM.

V and J are TRBV29-1 and TRBJ2-1; D is perhaps TRBD1 (6 bases). The CDR3 loop spans 12 amino acids. CDR1 and CDR2 (germline): SQVTM, ANQGSEA. V shed 7 bases and J shed 6 bases, with 13 bases lying between them. For the CDR3, the DNA is TGCAGCGCCCCGCAGGGGTTCAATGAGCAGTTCTTC. Its translation: CSAPQGFNEQFF.

The V gene is TRBV28, the J gene TRBJ1-4; TRBD1 matches 7 bases. V lost 6 bases to trimming and J lost 7 bases; unmatched junction nucleotides: 8. The CDR3 is 14 residues long. CDR1 is MDHEN, CDR2 SYDVKM, per germline. The CDR3 protein is CASSRDRTGEKLFF. CDR3 bases: TGTGCCAGCAGCCGAGACCGGACAGGTGAAAAACTGTTTTTT.

The J gene is TRBJ1-1, the V gene TRBV2, with a weak D call TRBD1 (6 bases). Germline-derived CDR1 and CDR2 are SNHLY and FYNNEI. The CDR3 length is 13 residues. V was pared by 5 bases and J by 5 bases, with 12 bases between. The CDR3 spells CASSYQRGTEAFF. The DNA of the CDR3 is TGTGCCAGCAGTTACCAAAGGGGGACTGAAGCTTTCTTT.

This clone was detected once. The chain combines TRBV5-1 with TRBJ2-1, with TRBD1 matching over 9 bases. The V gene end was trimmed by 7 bases and the J gene end by 6 bases; junction bases not matched to a gene: 11. The CDR3 consists of 15 residues. Germline V gene data show CDR1 as SGHRS and CDR2 as YFSETQ. The CDR3 DNA follows: TGCGCCAGCGGTTCCGGGACAGGGATCCTCAATGAGCAGTTCTTC. Translating it yields CASGSGTGILNEQFF.